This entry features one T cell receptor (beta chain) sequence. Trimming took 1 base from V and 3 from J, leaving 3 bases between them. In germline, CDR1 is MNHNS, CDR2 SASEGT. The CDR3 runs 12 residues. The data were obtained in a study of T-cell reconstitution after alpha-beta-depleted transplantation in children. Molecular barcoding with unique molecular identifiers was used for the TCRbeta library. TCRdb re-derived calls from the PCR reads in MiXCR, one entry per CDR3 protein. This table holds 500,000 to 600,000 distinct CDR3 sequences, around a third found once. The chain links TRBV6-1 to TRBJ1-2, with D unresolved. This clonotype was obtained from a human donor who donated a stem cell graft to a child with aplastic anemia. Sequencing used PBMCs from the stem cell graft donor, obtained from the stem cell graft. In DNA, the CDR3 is TGTGCCAGCAGTGAAGATTACTATGGCTACACCTTC. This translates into CASSEDYYGYTF.